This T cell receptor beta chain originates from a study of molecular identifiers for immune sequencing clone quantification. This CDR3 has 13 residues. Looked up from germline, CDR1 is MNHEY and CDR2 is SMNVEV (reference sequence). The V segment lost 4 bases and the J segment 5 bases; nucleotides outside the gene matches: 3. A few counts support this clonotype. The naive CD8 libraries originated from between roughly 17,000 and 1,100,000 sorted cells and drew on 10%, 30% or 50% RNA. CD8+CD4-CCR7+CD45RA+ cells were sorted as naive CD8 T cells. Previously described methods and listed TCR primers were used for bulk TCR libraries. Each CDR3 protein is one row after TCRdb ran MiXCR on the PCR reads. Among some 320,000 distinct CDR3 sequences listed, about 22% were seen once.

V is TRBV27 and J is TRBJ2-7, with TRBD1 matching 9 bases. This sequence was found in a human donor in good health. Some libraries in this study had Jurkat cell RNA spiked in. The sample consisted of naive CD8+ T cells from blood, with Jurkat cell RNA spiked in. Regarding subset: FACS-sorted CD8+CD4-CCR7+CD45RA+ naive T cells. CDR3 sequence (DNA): TGTGCCAGCAGTTCGACAGGGGGTAACGAGCAGTACTTC. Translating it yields CASSSTGGNEQYF.